The rows below give T cell receptor beta chains drawn from one sample of a study of cytomegalovirus exposure and HLA in healthy donors. The method was immunoSEQ multiplex PCR; TCRdb's version includes in-frame clones alone and lacks a portion of them. The top ten clones hold roughly 1.7% of a sample with approximately 100,000 clones, around 80% of them seen once. The sequencing sample was made of PBMCs. These TCRs come from a woman aged 40 to 55 in good health and CMV-seronegative. The CDR3 runs from the conserved cysteine through the conserved F or W. The D gene is left open where the match is weak. Where a row states a size, it is once, few, many or the class of an expanded clone; other rows omit it.

V gene	J gene	D gene	clone size	CDR3 protein	CDR3 DNA
TRBV7-8	TRBJ2-2	NA	NA	CASSSGVRELFF	TGTGCCAGCAGCTCCGGGGTTCGGGAGCTGTTTTTT
TRBV18	TRBJ2-7	NA	NA	CASSPRRSGDEQYF	TGTGCCAGCTCACCCCGTCGGAGTGGAGACGAGCAGTACTTC
TRBV2	TRBJ1-1	NA	NA	CASSSGGTEAFF	TGTGCCAGCAGTAGCGGGGGGACTGAAGCTTTCTTT
TRBV25-1	TRBJ1-4	TRBD1	NA	CASSGPGQGANEKLFF	TGTGCCAGCAGTGGGCCGGGACAGGGGGCTAATGAAAAACTGTTTTTT
TRBV11-2	TRBJ2-7	TRBD2	NA	CASSLVSGSRLGEQYF	TGTGCCAGCAGCTTAGTGAGCGGGAGCAGGCTAGGCGAGCAGTACTTC
TRBV9	TRBJ2-1	NA	NA	CAGSGGGTANGNEQFF	TGTGCCGGCAGCGGCGGCGGGACAGCAAACGGGAATGAGCAGTTCTTC
TRBV27	TRBJ1-1	NA	NA	CASSPQGTEAFF	TGTGCCAGCAGTCCGCAGGGGACTGAAGCTTTCTTT
TRBV28	TRBJ2-1	TRBD1	NA	CASSIGTGGFEQFF	TGTGCCAGCAGTATCGGGACAGGGGGATTTGAGCAGTTCTTC
TRBV7-9	TRBJ2-3	NA	NA	CASIPLLADTQYF	TGTGCCAGCATTCCACTTCTGGCAGATACGCAGTATTTT
TRBV9	TRBJ1-1	NA	NA	CASSVERVTDEAFF	TGTGCCAGCAGCGTAGAACGGGTCACGGATGAAGCTTTCTTT
TRBV29-1	TRBJ2-7	NA	NA	CSVAHRSSYEQYF	TGCAGCGTTGCCCACAGGAGCTCCTACGAGCAGTACTTC
TRBV28	TRBJ2-5	NA	NA	CASSTTGRASLPGRETQYF	TGTGCCAGCTCTACCACCGGGCGGGCATCGCTCCCAGGGAGGGAGACCCAGTACTTC
TRBV5-6	TRBJ2-2	TRBD2	NA	CASSRGAGENTGELFF	TGTGCCAGCAGCCGAGGAGCGGGGGAGAACACCGGGGAGCTGTTTTTT
TRBV14	TRBJ2-7	NA	NA	CASSLHRGMDYEQYF	TGTGCCAGCAGCCTCCATCGGGGTATGGACTACGAGCAGTACTTC
TRBV5-4	TRBJ2-7	NA	NA	CASSWGIGGSYEQYF	TGTGCCAGCAGCTGGGGTATAGGGGGCTCCTACGAGCAGTACTTC
TRBV27	TRBJ2-1	TRBD2	few	CASSFPGTSGRNEQFF	TGTGCCAGCAGTTTCCCCGGGACTAGCGGGAGGAATGAGCAGTTCTTC
TRBV18	TRBJ1-2	NA	NA	CASSPLDRSNGYTF	TGTGCCAGCTCACCGTTGGACAGAAGCAATGGCTACACCTTC
TRBV10-2	TRBJ1-5	TRBD1	once	CASSRTGDYQPQHF	TGCGCCAGCAGTCGTACAGGGGACTATCAGCCCCAGCATTTT
TRBV28	TRBJ1-1	NA	NA	CASSLVGAGGTEAFF	TGTGCCAGCAGTTTAGTGGGGGCTGGGGGCACTGAAGCTTTCTTT
TRBV9	TRBJ2-1	TRBD2	NA	CASSPQNSGRVYNEQFF	TGTGCCAGCAGCCCCCAGAATAGCGGGAGGGTATACAATGAGCAGTTCTTC
TRBV6-9	TRBJ2-7	NA	NA	CASSYWNRAGKYEQYF	TGTGCCAGCAGTTATTGGAACAGGGCCGGGAAGTACGAGCAGTACTTC
TRBV2	TRBJ2-7	NA	NA	CASSEEYLEQYF	TGTGCCAGCAGTGAAGAGTACTTAGAGCAGTACTTC
TRBV28	TRBJ2-1	NA	NA	CASRKGDVGEQFF	TGTGCCAGCAGGAAGGGGGACGTTGGTGAGCAGTTCTTC